This TCR beta chain stems from a study of CD8 T cells in ankylosing spondylitis. With regard to this clonotype: What it recognizes is unknown.

The CDR3 extends over 15 amino acids. Germline CDR1 and CDR2: MGHRA and YSYEKL. V lost 2 bases and J lost 4, with 11 bases in between. General observations from the study: Disease-associated clones were CD8+ and fairly uncommon in peripheral blood. Significantly higher representation of disease-linked clones was reported for matched ankylosing spondylitis synovial fluid. Seven to nine highly homologous variants formed a TCR beta motif that appeared characteristic of ankylosing spondylitis blood.

Molecular-barcoded quantitative 5'-RACE produced these TCR beta libraries. TCRdb reanalysed the 5' RACE reads using MiXCR and keeps one entry per CDR3 protein. The sample gives 250,000 to 300,000 distinct CDR3 sequences, 15% to 20% of which show up once; under 8.5% is in the top ten. Source material: blood, either unsorted or a sorted T cell fraction (not recorded which). V is TRBV4-1 and J is TRBJ1-4; D is unresolved. This TCR was sampled from a male donor with ankylosing spondylitis or in good health (not recorded which). CDR3 in DNA: TGCGCCAGCAGCCAATCTGGGAAGGATAATGAAAAACTGTTTTTT. Translation: CASSQSGKDNEKLFF.